Below are 21 T cell receptor beta chains sequenced from a single sample in a study of blood T cell repertoires in COVID-19. Assay: immunoSEQ multiplex PCR; the TCRdb copy retains only in-frame clones and omits some. The sample lists around 140,000 clones; around 89% were seen once. Sequencing used peripheral blood. The receptors shown here come from a human donor with COVID-19, enrolled during active disease. The donor label of this sample is uncertain.

The rearrangement uses TRBV6-5 and TRBJ2-2; D call uncertain. The V and J ends lost 0 bases and 9 bases respectively, with 8 bases between them. There are 13 residues in the CDR3. Germline V CDR1 and CDR2: MNHEY, SVGAGI. The DNA of the CDR3 is TGTGCCAGCAGTTACTCTCAACTGAGGGAGCTGTTTTTT. This gives the protein CASSYSQLRELFF.

The chain recombines TRBV3-1 (or the pseudogene TRBV3-2) with TRBJ1-2; 7 positions agree with TRBD1. CDR1 and CDR2 from the germline V gene are LGHDT and YNNKEL (reference sequence). With V trimmed by 5 bases and J by 3 bases, 6 bases remained unmatched. The CDR3 is 14 amino acids. The CDR3 sequence is CASSFTGVYYGYTF. CDR3 DNA sequence: TGTGCCAGCAGCTTTACAGGGGTGTACTATGGCTACACCTTC.

This sequence joins TRBV30 and TRBJ2-1; D is perhaps TRBD2 (5 bases). This CDR3 is 11 amino acids long. Germline-derived CDR1 and CDR2 are GTSNPN and SVGIG (reference sequence). The V end lost 3 bases, the J end lost 9 bases, and 9 bases lay between the germline ends. CDR3 sequence (DNA): TGTGCCTGGAGAGGTGAGGGTGAGCAGTTCTTC. Protein product: CAWRGEGEQFF.

The chain joins TRBV6-1 to TRBJ2-5, with a weak D call TRBD2 (5 bases). The CDR3 loop spans 16 amino acids. V was shortened by 3 bases and J by 3 bases, with 17 bases between the two germline ends. CDR1 is MNHNS and CDR2 is SASEGT in the germline V gene. The CDR3 here is CASSEWLDQTKETQYF. In nucleotides, the CDR3 is TGTGCCAGCAGTGAGTGGCTGGATCAGACTAAAGAGACCCAGTACTTC.

J is TRBJ2-7 and V is TRBV28, with D uncertain. Between the trimmed V and J ends, which lost 4 bases and 3 bases, there was a span of 7 bases. Germline V CDR1 and CDR2: MDHEN, SYDVKM. This CDR3 contains 12 residues. The CDR3 is CASSSRSYEQYF. DNA of the CDR3: TGTGCCAGCAGTTCCAGAAGCTACGAGCAGTACTTC.

The CDR3 sequence is CSASQGTGVHEQYF. The CDR3 bases are TGCAGTGCTAGTCAGGGGACAGGAGTGCACGAGCAGTACTTC. The V call is TRBV20-1, the J call TRBJ2-7; 8 bases match TRBD1. The CDR3 contains 14 residues. V lost 3 bases, J lost 5 bases, and 9 bases stayed unmatched. Germline V gene lookup returns CDR1 DFQATT and CDR2 SNEGSKA (reference sequence).

The chain couples TRBV30 to TRBJ1-6, with 7 bases matching TRBD1. Per the germline V gene, CDR1 is GTSNPN and CDR2 is SVGIG (reference sequence). Trimming removed 2 bases from V and 6 bases from J; junction bases left unmatched: 4. The CDR3 length is 14 residues. In DNA form, the CDR3 reads TGTGCCTGGAGTCGGGGACAGCTTAATTCACCCCTCCACTTT. The encoded protein is CAWSRGQLNSPLHF.

V gene TRBV19 combines with J gene TRBJ2-4; D gene uncertain. Trimming stripped 5 bases from V and 1 base from J, with 9 bases between. The germline gives CDR1 LNHDA, CDR2 SQIVND (reference sequence). The CDR3 loop spans 14 amino acids. The DNA of the CDR3 is TGTGCCAGTAGTGGAGTTGTGGCCAAAAACATTCAGTACTTC. Protein product: CASSGVVAKNIQYF.

The gene calls are TRBV18 and TRBJ1-3; D not resolved. The germline V and J ends were trimmed by 3 bases and 4 bases, with 16 bases remaining between them. The CDR3 has 16 residues. Germline lookup yields CDR1 KGHSH and CDR2 LQKENI. Here the CDR3 reads CASSPGGRATGNTIYF. The CDR3 bases are TGTGCCAGCTCACCTGGAGGAAGGGCGACCGGAAACACCATATATTTT.

The V call is TRBV3-1 (or the pseudogene TRBV3-2), the J call TRBJ2-5; the match to TRBD2 covers 11 bases. CDR1 is LGHDT and CDR2 is YNNKEL in the germline V gene (reference sequence). The CDR3 contains 19 residues. V was pared by 1 base and J by 0 bases, with 10 bases of the junction left unmatched. In DNA, the CDR3 is TGTGCCAGCAGCCAAGTTGTGGCTAGCGGGGGGCGGTACCAAGAGACCCAGTACTTC. Its translation is CASSQVVASGGRYQETQYF.

V gene TRBV5-1 combines with J gene TRBJ1-1; 7 positions agree with TRBD1. The CDR3 has 14 amino acids. After removal of 2 bases from V and 6 bases from J, the junction contained 7 bases not matched to a gene. Germline-derived CDR1 and CDR2 are SGHRS and YFSETQ. The CDR3 DNA is TGCGCCAGCAGCTTACGACAGGGAGGAGCTGAAGCTTTCTTT. It translates to CASSLRQGGAEAFF.

The V and J genes are TRBV29-1 and TRBJ2-6, with D uncertain. The CDR3 extends over 16 amino acids. V shed 3 bases and J shed 0 bases, with 12 bases lying between them. Germline V gene data show CDR1 as SQVTM and CDR2 as ANQGSEA. Here the CDR3 DNA reads TGCAGCGTTGAGGGTCAGGCTTCCTCTGGGGCCAACGTCCTGACTTTC. Encoded protein: CSVEGQASSGANVLTF.

The chain links TRBV9 to TRBJ2-3; D is possibly TRBD2 (7 bases). From germline, CDR1 is SGDLS and CDR2 YYNGEE. V was trimmed by 0 bases and J by 7 bases, leaving 24 bases between them. The CDR3 runs 18 residues. CDR3 in DNA: TGTGCCAGCAGCGTAGCGGTTGGCGGGGGCCTTATTCTCCATACGCAGTATTTT. Translated, it gives CASSVAVGGGLILHTQYF.

The V and J genes are TRBV5-1 and TRBJ1-6, with 7 bases lining up with TRBD1. V shed 4 bases, J shed 0 bases, and the junction held 4 bases outside the gene matches. The CDR3 totals 16 residues. Per the germline V gene, CDR1 is SGHRS and CDR2 is YFSETQ. In DNA form, the CDR3 reads TGCGCCAGCAGCGCCCGGGACAGCTCCTATAATTCACCCCTCCACTTT. It specifies CASSARDSSYNSPLHF.

V gene TRBV5-1 combines with J gene TRBJ2-5; the match to TRBD1 covers 9 bases. J gave up 2 bases and V 7 bases, and 3 bases lay outside the gene matches. The CDR3 extends over 13 amino acids. The germline gives CDR1 SGHRS, CDR2 YFSETQ. The CDR3 DNA follows: TGCGCCAGCGGGACAGGGCTTCAAGAGACCCAGTACTTC. Translated: CASGTGLQETQYF.

The chain is built from TRBV6-1 and TRBJ1-5; unclear D gene. The germline gives CDR1 MNHNS, CDR2 SASEGT. V was trimmed by 4 bases and J by 0 bases, leaving 16 bases between them. The CDR3 loop spans 17 amino acids. This chain's CDR3 is CASSAVVRKNSNQPQHF. CDR3 nucleotide sequence: TGTGCCAGCAGTGCCGTTGTCAGGAAGAATAGCAATCAGCCCCAGCATTTT.

The chain joins TRBV7-7 to TRBJ2-5; 7 nucleotides match TRBD2. Germline V CDR1 and CDR2: SSHAT, FNYEAQ (reference sequence). The CDR3 is made up of 18 amino acids. Germline trimming cut 5 bases from V and 1 base from J; bases unmatched to any gene: 16. CDR3 sequence reads: CASSPRWERGGPQETQYF. The CDR3 nucleotides read TGTGCCAGCAGCCCCCGTTGGGAGCGGGGTGGACCCCAAGAGACCCAGTACTTC.

The rearrangement links TRBV19 to TRBJ2-7, with a tentative D call TRBD2 (6 bases). In germline, CDR1 is LNHDA, CDR2 SQIVND (reference sequence). This CDR3 region has 15 residues. Trimming stripped 5 bases from V and 2 bases from J, with 16 bases between. CDR3 in amino acids: CASSPSGAGPYEQYF. The CDR3 region has the DNA TGTGCCAGTAGTCCCTCCGGTGCGGGGCCCTACGAGCAGTACTTC.

The V call is TRBV30, the J call TRBJ1-1; TRBD1 aligns across 10 bases. CDR3 size: 16 residues. Trimming removed 5 bases from V and 2 bases from J; junction bases left unmatched: 11. Germline loops: CDR1 GTSNPN, CDR2 SVGIG (reference sequence). CDR3 bases: TGTGCCTGGGTAGGTGACAGGGGGCGAATCAACACTGAAGCTTTCTTT. Translating it yields CAWVGDRGRINTEAFF. The full variable domain, with the rest looked up from reference TRBV30 and TRBJ1-1, is SQTIHQWPATLVQPVGSPLSLECTVEGTSNPNLYWYRQAAGRGLQLLFYSVGIGQISSEVPQNLSASRPQDRQFILSSKKLLLSDSGFYLCAWVGDRGRINTEAFFGQGTRLTVV.

V and J are TRBV5-4 and TRBJ2-1; the match to TRBD2 covers 8 bases. The CDR3 has 15 residues. With V trimmed by 1 base and J by 5 bases, 5 bases remained unmatched. Per the germline V gene, CDR1 is SGHNT and CDR2 is YYREEE (reference sequence). CDR3 sequence: CASSLIGLANNEQFF. The CDR3 nucleotides are TGTGCCAGCAGCTTGATTGGACTAGCAAACAATGAGCAGTTCTTC. Complete variable domain (other parts from reference TRBV5-4 and TRBJ2-1): ETGVTQSPTHLIKTRGQQVTLRCSSQSGHNTVSWYQQALGQGPQFIFQYYREEENGRGNFPPRFSGLQFPNYSSELNVNALELDDSALYLCASSLIGLANNEQFFGPGTRLTVL.

This sequence joins TRBV29-1 and TRBJ2-1, with D hard to call. The germline gives CDR1 SQVTM, CDR2 ANQGSEA. The V and J ends lost 3 bases and 7 bases respectively, with 13 bases between them. The CDR3 runs to 13 residues. CDR3 loop: CSVDWVSRNEQFF. The CDR3, as DNA: TGCAGCGTTGACTGGGTTAGCAGAAATGAGCAGTTCTTC.